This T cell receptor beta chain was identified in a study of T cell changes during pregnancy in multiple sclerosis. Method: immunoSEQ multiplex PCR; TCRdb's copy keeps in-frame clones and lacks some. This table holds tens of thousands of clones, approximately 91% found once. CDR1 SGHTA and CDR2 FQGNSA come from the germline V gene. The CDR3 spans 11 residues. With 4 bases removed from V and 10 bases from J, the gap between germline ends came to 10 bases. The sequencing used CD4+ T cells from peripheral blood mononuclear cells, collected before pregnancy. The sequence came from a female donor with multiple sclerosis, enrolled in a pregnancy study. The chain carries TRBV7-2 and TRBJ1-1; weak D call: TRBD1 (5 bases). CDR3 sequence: CASSSARGAFF. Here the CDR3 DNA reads TGTGCCAGCAGCTCGGCTAGGGGAGCTTTCTTT.